This is a list of T cell receptor beta chains from one sample in a study of blood T cell repertoires in COVID-19. Some clones are missing from TCRdb's copy, which holds only in-frame ones; the method was immunoSEQ multiplex PCR. This sample carries some 460,000 clones, 80% to 90% of them seen once, and the ten largest clones take about 4.3%. Sequences were obtained from peripheral blood. The source of these receptors is a woman aged 25 to 39 with acute or convalescent COVID-19. The CDR3 runs from the conserved cysteine through the conserved F or W. D genes are given only for firm matches. Expanded clones are given a class, and other clones once, few, many or no size at all.

clone_size j_call v_call d_call cdr3_nt cdr3_aa
NA TRBJ1-1 TRBV7-2 NA TGTGCCAGCAGCTTAGCGCCCAGTCTCATGAACACTGAAGCTTTCTTT CASSLAPSLMNTEAFF
NA TRBJ2-3 TRBV19 TRBD2 TGTGCCAGTAGTCGACTAGCGGGGGACACAGATACGCAGTATTTT CASSRLAGDTDTQYF
NA TRBJ1-2 TRBV5-6 NA TGTGCCAGCAGCTTGGCGCAGGCATATAACTATGGCTACACCTTC CASSLAQAYNYGYTF
NA TRBJ1-3 TRBV2 NA TGTGCCAGCAGTGAAGACAGGGCTTTGAGAAACACCATATATTTT CASSEDRALRNTIYF
NA TRBJ1-2 TRBV7-2 TRBD1 TGTGCCAGCAGCTTAGCTGGGACAGGGGGTGGCTACACCTTC CASSLAGTGGGYTF
NA TRBJ2-5 TRBV6-1 TRBD1 TGTGCCAGCAGTGAATGGGACAGGGGGGGGGAGACCCAGTACTTC CASSEWDRGGETQYF
NA TRBJ1-5 TRBV12-5 NA TGTGCTAGTGGTTCGAATCAGCCCCAGCATTTT CASGSNQPQHF
NA TRBJ2-3 TRBV27 TRBD2 TGTGCCAGCACCACTAGGCCCCCGGGGGGGCCTACAGATACGCAGTATTTT CASTTRPPGGPTDTQYF
NA TRBJ2-1 TRBV7-8 NA TGTGCCAGCAGCTCCCGGGGGATGTCCTACAATGAGCAGTTCTTC CASSSRGMSYNEQFF
NA TRBJ1-2 TRBV5-1 TRBD1 TGCGCCAGCAGCATTGACAGGGTAAACTATGGCTACACCTTC CASSIDRVNYGYTF
NA TRBJ1-1 TRBV11-1 NA TGTGCCAGCAGCTTCGAGACTGAAGCTTTCTTT CASSFETEAFF
NA TRBJ2-7 TRBV11-2 TRBD1 TGTGCCAGTAGGACAGGGGGCCACGAGCAGTACTTC CASRTGGHEQYF
NA TRBJ1-1 TRBV24-1 NA TGTGCCACCAGTGATTTCGGGAACACTGAAGCTTTCTTT CATSDFGNTEAFF
NA TRBJ2-1 TRBV9 TRBD2 TGTGCCAGCAGTTCTACTAGCGGGGGGGCCACTGGTGAGCAGTTCTTC CASSSTSGGATGEQFF
few TRBJ1-4 TRBV5-5 NA TGTGCCAGCAGTCAACAGGATGAAAAACTGTTTTTT CASSQQDEKLFF
NA TRBJ1-2 TRBV6-6 TRBD1 TGTGCCAGCAGTTCGAGAGGGGGACAGGTCGATGGCTACACCTTC CASSSRGGQVDGYTF
NA TRBJ2-3 TRBV2 NA TGTGCCAGCATCCCAATGAGGGGCAGGGGAAGAGATACGCAGTATTTT CASIPMRGRGRDTQYF
NA TRBJ2-5 TRBV4-1 NA TGCGCCAGCAGCCCCAGACTGCCTGAAGAGACCCAGTACTTC CASSPRLPEETQYF
NA TRBJ1-6 TRBV6-5 NA TGTGCCAGCAGCACTGACAGGTCCTCACCCCTCCACTTT CASSTDRSSPLHF
NA TRBJ2-7 TRBV27 NA TGTGCCAGCAGATTACAGGGTCGGTTCCCCTACTACGAGCAGTACTTC CASRLQGRFPYYEQYF
NA TRBJ2-7 TRBV13 TRBD1 TGTGCCAGCAGCCTACTGGGACAGGGGGCTTACGAGCAGTACTTC CASSLLGQGAYEQYF
many TRBJ1-4 TRBV7-9 TRBD1 TGTGCCGTGGAGGACAGGGGGGATGGGACTAATGAAAAACTGTTTTTT CAVEDRGDGTNEKLFF
NA TRBJ1-3 TRBV14 NA TGTGCCAGCAGCGAACAGGTGCTTCCTGGAAACACCATATATTTT CASSEQVLPGNTIYF
NA TRBJ1-6 TRBV5-1 NA TGCGCCAGCAGCAGCCGTGCAGGGCAGCCCTCACCCCTCCACTTT CASSSRAGQPSPLHF
NA TRBJ2-7 TRBV6-5 NA TGTGCCAGCAGTTACCGCCTTGACAATTCCTACGAGCAGTACTTC CASSYRLDNSYEQYF
NA TRBJ2-3 TRBV7-3 NA TGTGCCAGCAGCTCGGGAGTCACAGATACGCAGTATTTT CASSSGVTDTQYF
NA TRBJ1-3 TRBV30 NA TGTGCCTGGAGTGTACGACTCTCTGGAAACACCATATATTTT CAWSVRLSGNTIYF
NA TRBJ2-3 TRBV3-1/TRBV3-2 NA TGTGCCAGCAGCCTCCGCTCAAGCCGCACAGATACGCAGTATTTT CASSLRSSRTDTQYF
NA TRBJ2-7 TRBV28 TRBD2 TGTGCCAGCAGTTTAGGGCTAGCGGGGGTATCCTACGAGCAGTACTTC CASSLGLAGVSYEQYF
NA TRBJ2-5 TRBV7-2 NA TGTGCCAGCAGCTTAGCTGGGGCAGCATCGGCCCAGTACTTC CASSLAGAASAQYF
NA TRBJ1-2 TRBV5-4 NA TGTGCCAGCAGCTTGGGGCAGGGGCCCTATGGCTACACCTTC CASSLGQGPYGYTF
NA TRBJ2-1 TRBV14 TRBD2 TGTGCCAGCAGAGACAGCGGGGGTTATTCCTACAATGAGCAGTTCTTC CASRDSGGYSYNEQFF
NA TRBJ1-4 TRBV7-2 NA TGTGCCAGCAGCTTAGTAACAACCGTAACTAATGAAAAACTGTTTTTT CASSLVTTVTNEKLFF
NA TRBJ1-1 TRBV6-5 NA TGTGCCAGCAGTTGGGGCCAGAACACTGAAGCTTTCTTT CASSWGQNTEAFF
NA TRBJ2-3 TRBV11-3 NA TGTGCCAGCAGCTTAACGGGCACAGATACGCAGTATTTT CASSLTGTDTQYF
NA TRBJ1-6 TRBV27 NA TGTGCCAGCAGTTTATCGTCGGGGGGGTATAATTCACCCCTCCACTTT CASSLSSGGYNSPLHF
NA TRBJ2-5 TRBV29-1 TRBD1 TGCAGCGTCGAACGGAGATTAGACAGGGCCGAGACCCAGTACTTC CSVERRLDRAETQYF
NA TRBJ1-2 TRBV3-1/TRBV3-2 TRBD1 TGTGCCAGCAGCTACCGGGACAGGGCTCTTGGCTACACCTTC CASSYRDRALGYTF
once TRBJ2-3 TRBV5-6 TRBD1 TGTGCCAGCAGCTTCGGGACAGGGGCAGATACGCAGTATTTT CASSFGTGADTQYF
NA TRBJ1-1 TRBV3-1/TRBV3-2 NA TGTGCCAGCAGCCACACCTCGGGCACTGAAGCTTTCTTT CASSHTSGTEAFF
few TRBJ1-1 TRBV5-1 TRBD1 TGCGCCAGCAGCGGTCGGACAGGCGGTGAAGCTTTCTTT CASSGRTGGEAFF
once TRBJ2-2 TRBV12-3/TRBV12-4 TRBD1 TGTGCCAGCAGCCTCGGGACAGCCGGGGAGCTGTTTTTT CASSLGTAGELFF